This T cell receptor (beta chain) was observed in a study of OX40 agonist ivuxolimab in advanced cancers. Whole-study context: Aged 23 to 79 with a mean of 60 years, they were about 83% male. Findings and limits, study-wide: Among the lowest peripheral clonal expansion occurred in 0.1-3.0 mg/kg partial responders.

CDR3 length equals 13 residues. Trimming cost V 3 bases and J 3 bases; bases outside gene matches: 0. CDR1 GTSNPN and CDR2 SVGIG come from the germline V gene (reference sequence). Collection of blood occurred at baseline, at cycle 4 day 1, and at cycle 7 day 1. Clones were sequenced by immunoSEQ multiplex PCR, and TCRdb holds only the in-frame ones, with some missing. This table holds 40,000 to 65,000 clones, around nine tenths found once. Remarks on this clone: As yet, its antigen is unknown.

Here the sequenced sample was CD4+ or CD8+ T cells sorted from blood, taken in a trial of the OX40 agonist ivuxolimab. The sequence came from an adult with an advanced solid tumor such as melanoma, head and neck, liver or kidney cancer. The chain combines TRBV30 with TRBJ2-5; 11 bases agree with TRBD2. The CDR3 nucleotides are TGTGCCTGGAGGACTAGCGGGGAAGAGACCCAGTACTTC. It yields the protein CAWRTSGEETQYF.